Listed below are T cell receptor beta chains from one sample, sequenced in a study of T-cell reconstitution after alpha-beta-depleted transplantation in children. Using its own MiXCR run on the PCR reads, TCRdb lists one record per CDR3 protein. The sample holds 150,000 to 200,000 distinct CDR3 sequences, over 5.5% seen once. The source was PBMCs from the stem cell graft donor, collected from the stem cell graft. These receptors were obtained from a human donor who donated a stem cell graft to a child with Wiskott-Aldrich syndrome. Both conserved end residues are part of each CDR3. D genes are given only for firm matches. Clone size, where shown, is once, few, many, or a class for clones that have expanded.

D: NA; J: TRBJ2-5; size: many; V: TRBV7-9; CDR3: CASSLPGLQETQYF; DNA: TGTGCCAGCAGCTTGCCCGGCCTCCAAGAGACCCAGTACTTC
D: NA; J: TRBJ1-1; size: many; V: TRBV5-1; CDR3: CASSQGLATLNTEAFF; DNA: TGCGCCAGCAGCCAGGGATTGGCCACGTTGAACACTGAAGCTTTCTTT
D: NA; J: TRBJ2-7; size: many; V: TRBV6-1; CDR3: CASSQGAYEQYF; DNA: TGTGCCAGCAGCCAAGGCGCCTACGAGCAGTACTTC
D: NA; J: TRBJ2-7; size: many; V: TRBV24-1; CDR3: CATSDRRGNNEQYF; DNA: TGTGCCACCAGTGATCGAAGGGGGAACAACGAGCAGTACTTC
D: NA; J: TRBJ2-5; size: few; V: TRBV11-2; CDR3: CASSLAQVKETQYF; DNA: TGTGCCAGCAGCTTAGCCCAGGTCAAAGAGACCCAGTACTTC
D: TRBD1; J: TRBJ1-2; size: many; V: TRBV7-9; CDR3: CASSTGTGGNYGYTF; DNA: TGTGCCAGCAGCACCGGGACAGGGGGCAACTATGGCTACACCTTC
D: TRBD1; J: TRBJ2-1; size: many; V: TRBV12-3/TRBV12-4; CDR3: CASRMGQGANEQFF; DNA: TGTGCCAGCAGGATGGGACAGGGGGCGAATGAGCAGTTCTTC
D: NA; J: TRBJ2-5; size: many; V: TRBV5-1; CDR3: CASSPEPYLQETQYF; DNA: TGCGCCAGCAGCCCCGAACCCTACCTGCAAGAGACCCAGTACTTC
D: NA; J: TRBJ2-7; size: many; V: TRBV7-2; CDR3: CASSLVGRFYEQYF; DNA: TGTGCCAGCAGCTTAGTTGGCAGATTCTACGAGCAGTACTTC
D: NA; J: TRBJ1-2; size: many; V: TRBV9; CDR3: CASSSTMDPSLRDVDYGYTF; DNA: TGTGCCAGCAGCTCAACGATGGACCCATCACTCAGGGACGTCGACTATGGCTACACCTTC
D: NA; J: TRBJ2-7; size: NA; V: TRBV27; CDR3: CASSWQDSYEQYF; DNA: TGTGCCAGCAGTTGGCAGGATTCCTACGAGCAGTACTTC
D: NA; J: TRBJ2-1; size: many; V: TRBV5-5; CDR3: CASSYRSSYNEQFF; DNA: TGTGCCAGCAGCTACAGGAGCTCCTACAATGAGCAGTTCTTC
D: TRBD2; J: TRBJ2-3; size: NA; V: TRBV28; CDR3: CASRGGLSGGTDTQYF; DNA: TGTGCCAGCAGGGGGGGGCTTAGCGGGGGCACAGATACGCAGTATTTT
D: NA; J: TRBJ2-3; size: many; V: TRBV18; CDR3: CASSLNPTDTQYF; DNA: TGTGCCAGCTCACTCAACCCCACAGATACGCAGTATTTT
D: NA; J: TRBJ1-3; size: NA; V: TRBV5-1; CDR3: CASSLTGSVGNTIYF; DNA: TGCGCCAGCAGCCTCACAGGGAGTGTTGGAAACACCATATATTTT
D: TRBD2; J: TRBJ2-1; size: many; V: TRBV7-9; CDR3: CASSELAPDEQFF; DNA: TGTGCCAGCAGCGAACTAGCGCCAGATGAGCAGTTCTTC
D: NA; J: TRBJ2-5; size: many; V: TRBV3-1; CDR3: CASSPGAYQETQYF; DNA: TGTGCCAGCAGCCCCGGAGCGTACCAAGAGACCCAGTACTTC
D: TRBD2; J: TRBJ2-1; size: few; V: TRBV15; CDR3: CATSRGLAGIDEQFF; DNA: TGTGCCACCAGCAGAGGACTAGCGGGGATCGATGAGCAGTTCTTC
D: NA; J: TRBJ2-2; size: many; V: TRBV7-9; CDR3: CASSIRSGELFF; DNA: TGTGCCAGCAGCATACGGAGCGGGGAGCTGTTTTTT
D: NA; J: TRBJ2-7; size: NA; V: TRBV7-8; CDR3: CASSLLPGVSYEQYF; DNA: TGTGCCAGCAGCTTATTGCCAGGGGTCTCCTACGAGCAGTACTTC
D: NA; J: TRBJ1-1; size: NA; V: TRBV2; CDR3: CASTGDSHEAFF; DNA: TGTGCCAGCACCGGTGACAGCCATGAAGCTTTCTTT
D: TRBD2; J: TRBJ2-3; size: many; V: TRBV12-3/TRBV12-4; CDR3: CASRGGGPTDTQYF; DNA: TGTGCCAGCAGGGGGGGAGGGCCGACAGATACGCAGTATTTT
D: TRBD1; J: TRBJ2-3; size: many; V: TRBV12-3/TRBV12-4; CDR3: CASSDTGAGTDTQYF; DNA: TGTGCCAGCAGTGATACAGGGGCGGGCACAGATACGCAGTATTTT